The clone carrying this T cell receptor (beta chain) was detected only once. Its antigen is still unknown. This sample was included in a study of cytomegalovirus exposure and HLA in healthy donors. Whole-study results and caveats: Some TCR beta chains (roughly 160 of them) were listed as cytomegalovirus-associated. When analyzed later, a missense DCLRE1C variant was found to be linked to TCR beta V- and J-gene trimming.

This CDR3 has 14 amino acids. The V gene's germline CDR1 is SGHRS and CDR2 YFSETQ. The V and J ends lost 1 base and 3 bases respectively, with 10 bases between them. With 60 Vbeta and 13 Jbeta primers, the PCR was carried out. In the authors' workflow: It was a later analysis that counted 83 million or so unique TCR beta chains, of which 8.5 million to 12 million were shared. Only in-frame clones appear in the TCRdb table, and some are missing; sequencing was by immunoSEQ multiplex PCR. The DNA gave D and trimming, while V, J and clone size come from that table. The sample lists more than 45,000 clones, about 70% occurring once.

This receptor was obtained from a woman in her sixties in good health and CMV-seropositive. V is TRBV5-1 and J is TRBJ1-2; no firm D call. Sequencing was done on a sample of PBMCs. This CDR3 is CASSLPRQDYGYTF. CDR3 bases: TGCGCCAGCAGCTTGCCCCGGCAGGACTATGGCTACACCTTC.